This entry is about one T cell receptor (beta chain). Its antigen is as yet unknown. The study ran its PCR with 60 Vbeta and 13 Jbeta primers. TCRdb's copy holds only in-frame clones and misses some; the assay was immunoSEQ multiplex PCR. The profile shows 110,000 or so clones, around 68% of them singletons. The data belong to a study of cytomegalovirus exposure and HLA in healthy donors. In the study overall: In an earlier analysis, around 120 million unique TCR beta sequences were found from some 180 million T cells. Study-level points and caveats: According to a later analysis, donors in an Asian-associated ancestry cluster reportedly had fewer N-insertions than the roughly 640-donor mean. Per a later analysis, HLA-associated TCR beta chains showed more clonal expansion than other, equally common TCR beta chains.

All donors participated as healthy donors of bone marrow. The V segment lost 3 bases and the J segment 5 bases; nucleotides outside the gene matches: 4. CDR3 length: 16 amino acids. Germline CDR1 is SGDLS and CDR2 is YYNGEE. V gene TRBV9 combines with J gene TRBJ2-1, with 14 bases matching TRBD2. Sequencing was carried out using PBMCs. The TCR was taken from a woman aged 40-49 years in good health and CMV-seropositive. The CDR3 DNA reads as TGTGCCAGCAGCGGAAGGACTAGCGGGGGGCACAATGAGCAGTTCTTC. Translating it yields CASSGRTSGGHNEQFF. The full variable domain, completed using reference TRBV9 and TRBJ2-1, is DSGVTQTPKHLITATGQRVTLRCSPRSGDLSVYWYQQSLDQGLQFLIQYYNGEERAKGNILERFSAQQFPDLHSELNLSSLELGDSALYFCASSGRTSGGHNEQFFGPGTRLTVL.